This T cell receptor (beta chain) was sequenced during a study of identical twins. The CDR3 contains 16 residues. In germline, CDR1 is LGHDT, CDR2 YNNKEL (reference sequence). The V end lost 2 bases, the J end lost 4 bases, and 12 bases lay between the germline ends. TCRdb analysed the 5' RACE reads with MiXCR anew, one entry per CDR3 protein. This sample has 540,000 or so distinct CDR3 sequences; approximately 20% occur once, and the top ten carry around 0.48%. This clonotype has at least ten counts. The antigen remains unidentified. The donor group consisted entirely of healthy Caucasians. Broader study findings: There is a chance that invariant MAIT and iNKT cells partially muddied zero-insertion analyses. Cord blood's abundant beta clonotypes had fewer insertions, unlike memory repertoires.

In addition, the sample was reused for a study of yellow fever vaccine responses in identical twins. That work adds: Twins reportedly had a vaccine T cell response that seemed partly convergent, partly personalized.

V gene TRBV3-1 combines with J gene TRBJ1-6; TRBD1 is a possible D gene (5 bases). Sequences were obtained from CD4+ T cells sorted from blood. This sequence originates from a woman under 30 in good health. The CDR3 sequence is CASSQSSGGYNSPLHF. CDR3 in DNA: TGTGCCAGCAGCCAATCCTCGGGGGGGTATAATTCACCCCTCCACTTT.